This T cell receptor beta chain was identified in a study of Ad26.COV2.S vaccination and SARS-CoV-2 variants. General study results and limits: Vaccine and placebo groups showed comparable non-spike TCR breadth. An underestimation of total T cell responses may have resulted from the TCR breadth and depth analyses.

V was pared by 6 bases and J by 3 bases, with 6 bases between. Germline V gene sequence: CDR1 ENHRY, CDR2 SYGVKD. This CDR3 region has 13 residues. Treatment here: roughly 19 received Ad26.COV2.S at low or high dose, single or two shots; roughly five received placebo; per-sample allocation not given. Sampling happened 63 days after the first vaccine or placebo injection. Expressing Wuhan-strain SARS-CoV-2 spike, an Ad26 vector served as the vaccine. Produced via immunoSEQ multiplex PCR; TCRdb's table is partial and in-frame only. The table records roughly 300,000 clones, 75% to 90% of them present only once. With respect to this clone: The antigen remains undetermined.

This TCR was sampled from a person between 18 and 65 years old who received the Ad26.COV2.S COVID-19 vaccine or a placebo. Sequencing was performed on peripheral blood, taken in a trial of Ad26.COV2.S vaccine versus placebo. V gene TRBV10-3 combines with J gene TRBJ1-6; unclear D gene. This CDR3 reads CAIRRDYNSPLHF. The CDR3 nucleotides are TGTGCCATCAGGCGGGACTATAATTCACCCCTCCACTTT.